The 22 T cell receptor beta chains below come from one sample, sequenced in a study of post-analysis software for immune sequencing data. No antigen has been assigned to these receptors. cDNA libraries of TCR beta carried unique molecular identifiers. Each CDR3 protein gets one entry after TCRdb re-called the PCR reads with MiXCR. The sample includes 450,000 to 650,000 distinct CDR3 sequences, 40% to 50% of them seen just once. Study-wide results and caveats: Among about 5 TRBV segments more frequent in patients than controls were TRBV5-6, TRBV5-1 and TRBV20-1.

The sequencing input was blood. Receptors originate from a girl aged 10 to 17 with multiple sclerosis.

The chain employs TRBV10-2 and TRBJ2-5; D uncertain. The assigned J gene may be wrong: the sequence end matches TRBJ2-7 better. This CDR3 has 13 residues. Germline V gene data show CDR1 as WSHSY and CDR2 as SAAADI. CDR3 residues: CASSEMGTYEQYF. The CDR3 bases are TGCGCCAGCAGTGAAATGGGGACCTACGAGCAGTACTTC.

A few counts support this clonotype. The rearrangement links TRBV12-3 or TRBV12-4 to TRBJ2-7; D is perhaps TRBD1 (5 bases). The assigned J gene may be wrong: the sequence end matches TRBJ2-5 better. The CDR3 contains 14 residues. The CDR3 loop reads CASSLAVTAETQYF. CDR3 nucleotides: TGTGCCAGCAGTTTAGCGGTGACAGCAGAGACCCAGTACTTC.

The rearrangement links TRBV12-3 or TRBV12-4 to TRBJ2-5; TRBD2 matches at 10 bases. The CDR3 is 18 residues long. V lost 6 bases, J lost 5 bases, and 18 bases stayed unmatched. The CDR3 DNA reads as TGTGCCAGCAGCTCCGGGGCTAGCGGGGGTCCGAGTTGGGAGACCCAGTACTTC. Encoded protein: CASSSGASGGPSWETQYF.

Only one count was recorded for this clonotype. This chain joins TRBV7-9 and TRBJ2-1, with D perhaps matching TRBD2 (6 bases). With the DNA end fitting TRBJ2-7 better, the J assignment may be wrong. In germline, CDR1 is SEHNR, CDR2 FQNEAQ (reference sequence). The CDR3 sequence is 15 residues long. The CDR3 DNA sequence: TGTGCCAGCAGCTTTAGGGACTTAATCTCCTACGAGCAGTACTTC. Translation gives CASSFRDLISYEQYF.

The chain recombines TRBV20-1 with TRBJ2-3; 7 nucleotides agree with TRBD2. Germline CDR1 DFQATT, CDR2 SNEGSKA (reference sequence). The CDR3 loop spans 14 amino acids. The J segment lost 4 bases and the V segment lost 5 bases, leaving 9 bases of the junction unmatched. The CDR3 protein is CSAETSWYPDTQYF. CDR3 nucleotide sequence: TGCAGTGCTGAGACTAGCTGGTACCCAGATACGCAGTATTTT.

In the case of this clonotype: A single base separates this from a much larger clone, so it may be a read error. This sequence joins TRBV7-2 and TRBJ2-7, with a possible D match to TRBD2 (6 bases). Germline values: CDR1 SGHTA, CDR2 FQGNSA. The CDR3 length is 14 residues. Trimming took 6 bases from V and 3 from J, leaving 15 bases between them. CDR3 amino acids: CTSRKTGGNYEQYF. CDR3 sequence (DNA): TGTACCAGCAGAAAGACCGGAGGGAACTACGAGCAGTACTTC.

The gene calls are TRBV6-5 and TRBJ2-1; TRBD2 matches at 7 bases. CDR1 and CDR2 (germline): MNHEY, SVGAGI. The CDR3 extends over 12 amino acids. V lost 6 bases and J lost 12; bases outside the gene matches: 8. The chain's CDR3 is CASSLSGEGQFF. The DNA of the CDR3 is TGTGCCAGCAGCCTTTCTGGGGAGGGGCAGTTCTTC.

This clonotype has only a few counts. The CDR3 reads CASRAAGDYGYTF. The CDR3 DNA is TGTGCCAGCAGGGCCGCAGGGGACTATGGCTACACCTTC. The chain couples TRBV7-9 to TRBJ1-2; TRBD1 might be the D (6 bases). The CDR3 spans 13 residues. The V and J ends lost 6 bases and 3 bases respectively, with 11 bases between them. Germline CDR1 and CDR2: SEHNR and FQNEAQ (reference sequence).

The chain carries TRBV4-1 and TRBJ2-5; no clear D. Germline values: CDR1 MGHRA, CDR2 YSYEKL. This CDR3 has 15 residues. V lost 0 bases and J lost 1, with 9 bases in between. CDR3 coding DNA: TGCGCCAGCAGCCAAGATACCAACAGCCAAGAGACCCAGTACTTC. It yields the protein CASSQDTNSQETQYF.

On this clonotype itself: A much larger clonotype is one base distant, so this may be a read error. This sequence joins TRBV3-1 and TRBJ1-2; no definite D call. Germline V gene sequence: CDR1 LGHDT, CDR2 YNNKEL (reference sequence). The CDR3 runs 12 residues. In DNA, the CDR3 is TGTGTGACCCAAGGAGGGTTCTATGGCTACACCTTC. The encoded protein is CVTQGGFYGYTF.

This chain connects TRBV7-8 to TRBJ2-1; 7 bases agree with TRBD2. Germline values: CDR1 SGHVS, CDR2 FQNEAQ. The CDR3 has 17 residues. V dropped 1 base and J dropped 6; count of bases not matched to a gene: 12. In DNA form, the CDR3 reads TGTGCCAGCAGCTTAGGGGGAGGGGCGGGGGAGCGCAATGAGCAGTTCTTC. This sequence encodes CASSLGGGAGERNEQFF.

This clonotype was detected a few times. The rearrangement joins TRBV12-3 or TRBV12-4 to TRBJ1-2; the D is unclear. V was clipped by 2 bases and J by 8 bases, with 9 bases between them. CDR3 length equals 12 residues. CDR3 in amino acids: CASSLTRAGYTF. The CDR3 bases are TGTGCCAGCAGTTTAACTCGGGCGGGCTACACCTTC.

The chain is built from TRBV7-2 and TRBJ2-1, with 10 bases that match TRBD2. CDR1 SGHTA and CDR2 FQGNSA come from the germline V gene. V lost 2 bases and J lost 7; bases outside the gene matches: 2. There are 14 residues in the CDR3. For the CDR3, the DNA is TGTGCCAGCAGCTTACTTAGCGGGAGGAATGAGCAGTTCTTC. It codes for CASSLLSGRNEQFF.

The chain uses TRBV7-9 and TRBJ2-7, with a possible D match to TRBD1 (7 bases). This CDR3 is built from 16 residues. Between the trimmed V and J ends, which lost 4 bases and 3 bases, there was a span of 19 bases. Germline V gene sequence: CDR1 SEHNR, CDR2 FQNEAQ (reference sequence). CDR3 sequence reads: CASSSQGGGVSYEQYF. DNA of the CDR3: TGTGCCAGCAGCTCCCAGGGGGGCGGGGTGAGCTACGAGCAGTACTTC.

The chain is built from TRBV6-5 and TRBJ1-1, with 7 bases aligning to TRBD1. V shed 6 bases and J 6 bases; nucleotides not matched to a gene: 10. Germline lookup yields CDR1 MNHEY and CDR2 SVGAGI. The CDR3 has 14 amino acids. In DNA, the CDR3 is TGTGCCAGCAGGAATCGACAGGGACGCGCTGAAGCTTTCTTT. It specifies CASRNRQGRAEAFF.

The chain couples TRBV20-1 to TRBJ2-1; TRBD2 matches at 9 bases. The CDR3 sequence is 17 residues long. Unmatched junction bases numbered 11, after V lost 5 bases and J lost 0 bases. Per the germline V gene, CDR1 is DFQATT and CDR2 is SNEGSKA (reference sequence). The CDR3 DNA is TGCAGTGCTCCCGAGGGTAGCGGGGGTCTCTCCTACAATGAGCAGTTCTTC. Translation gives CSAPEGSGGLSYNEQFF.

V is TRBV27 and J is TRBJ2-7; D uncertain. CDR1 is MNHEY and CDR2 is SMNVEV in the germline V gene (reference sequence). The CDR3 is 11 residues long. Trimming left V 8 bases short and J 3 bases short, with 8 bases between. CDR3 nucleotides: TGTGCCAGCGGGCCAGTCTACGAGCAGTACTTC. It yields the protein CASGPVYEQYF.

This sequence joins TRBV29-1 and TRBJ1-5, with 7 bases matching TRBD1. The V segment lost 6 bases and the J segment 6 bases; nucleotides outside the gene matches: 8. The CDR3 covers 13 residues. Germline CDR1 reads SQVTM; CDR2 reads ANQGSEA. The CDR3 reads CSVAGQESQPQHF. CDR3 sequence (DNA): TGCAGCGTCGCCGGACAGGAAAGTCAGCCCCAGCATTTT.

This chain uses TRBV4-1 with TRBJ2-5; D possibly corresponds to TRBD2 (5 bases). Germline CDR1 and CDR2: MGHRA and YSYEKL. The CDR3 covers 14 residues. V shed 4 bases and J shed 4 bases, with 13 bases lying between them. For the CDR3, the DNA is TGCGCCAGCAGCCCATTCCTAGCCCGAGAGACCCAGTACTTC. Its translation is CASSPFLARETQYF.

This clonotype was observed a few times. The CDR3 coding sequence is TGTGCCAGCAGCTCCCTGGGGGGCTACGAGCAGTACTTC. This sequence encodes CASSSLGGYEQYF. The chain recombines TRBV7-2 with TRBJ2-7; possibly TRBD2 for D (6 bases). Germline CDR1 SGHTA, CDR2 FQGNSA. Between the trimmed V and J ends, which lost 4 bases and 3 bases, there was a span of 10 bases. The CDR3 is 13 amino acids.

The CDR3 DNA follows: TGTGCCAGCAGTCAGGGGGGTGACACTGAAGCTTTCTTT. It encodes CASSQGGDTEAFF. V is TRBV9 and J is TRBJ1-1, with 7 bases identical to TRBD1. J gave up 3 bases and V 5 bases, and 4 bases lay outside the gene matches. This CDR3 region has 13 residues. Germline CDR1 and CDR2: SGDLS and YYNGEE.

The chain has TRBV9 and TRBJ1-1; 11 nucleotides align to TRBD1. With V trimmed by 4 bases and J by 0 bases, 5 bases remained unmatched. Germline CDR1 SGDLS, CDR2 YYNGEE. The CDR3 consists of 16 residues. DNA of the CDR3: TGTGCCAGCAGCCCTCGGACAGGGGGCTTGAACACTGAAGCTTTCTTT. Amino acids: CASSPRTGGLNTEAFF.